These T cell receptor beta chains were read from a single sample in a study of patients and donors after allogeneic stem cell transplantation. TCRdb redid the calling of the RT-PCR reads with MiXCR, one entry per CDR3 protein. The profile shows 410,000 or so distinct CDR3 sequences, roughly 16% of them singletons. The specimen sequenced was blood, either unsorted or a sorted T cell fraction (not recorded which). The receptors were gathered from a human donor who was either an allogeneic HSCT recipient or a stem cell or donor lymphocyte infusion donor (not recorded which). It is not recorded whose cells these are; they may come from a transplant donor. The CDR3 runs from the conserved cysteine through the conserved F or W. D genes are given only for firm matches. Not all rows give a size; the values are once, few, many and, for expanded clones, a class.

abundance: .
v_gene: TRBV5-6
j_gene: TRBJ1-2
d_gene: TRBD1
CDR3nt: TGTGCCAGCAGCTTGGCCGGATCAGGGGGCTCCAGCTACACCTTC
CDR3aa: CASSLAGSGGSSYTF

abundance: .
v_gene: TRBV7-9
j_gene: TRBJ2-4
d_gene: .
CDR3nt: TGTGCCAGCAGCTTAGGAATTAGGCCCGACATTCAGTACTTC
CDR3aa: CASSLGIRPDIQYF

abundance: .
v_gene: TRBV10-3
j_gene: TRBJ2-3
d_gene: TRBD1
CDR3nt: TGTGCCATCAGGGACACAGGGGGGACAGATACGCAGTATTTT
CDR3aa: CAIRDTGGTDTQYF

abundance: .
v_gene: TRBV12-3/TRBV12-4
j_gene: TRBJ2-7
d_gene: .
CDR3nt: TGTGCCAGCAGTTCCCGGACTGTTACCTACGAGCAGTACTTC
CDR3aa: CASSSRTVTYEQYF

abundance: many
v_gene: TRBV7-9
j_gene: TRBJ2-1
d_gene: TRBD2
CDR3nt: TGTGCCAGCAGCCCGACTAGCCTTTGGGGAAACAATGAGCAGTTCTTC
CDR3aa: CASSPTSLWGNNEQFF

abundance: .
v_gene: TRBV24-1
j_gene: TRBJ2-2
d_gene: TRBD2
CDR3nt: TGTGCCACCAGTGCCCCGGGACTAGCCGGGGAGCTGTTTTTT
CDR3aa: CATSAPGLAGELFF

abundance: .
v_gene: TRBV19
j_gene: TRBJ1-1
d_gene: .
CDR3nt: TGTGCCAGTATCTCCCTGGGAGGGACGGACACTGAAGCTTTCTTT
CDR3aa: CASISLGGTDTEAFF

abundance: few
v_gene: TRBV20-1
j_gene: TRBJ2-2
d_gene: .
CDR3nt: TGCAGTGCCACGACAGAATATAGGAACACCGGGGAGCTGTTTTTT
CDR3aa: CSATTEYRNTGELFF

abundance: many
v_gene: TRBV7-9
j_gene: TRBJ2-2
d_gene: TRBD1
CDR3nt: TGTGCCAGCAGCTTACGGGGACAGTTCGTCGGGGAGCTGTTTTTT
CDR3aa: CASSLRGQFVGELFF

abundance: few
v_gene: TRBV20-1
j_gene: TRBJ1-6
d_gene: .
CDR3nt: TGCAGTGCTAGAGACCCAGGCGGCCCCAGCTCCTATAATTCACCCCTCCACTTT
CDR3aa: CSARDPGGPSSYNSPLHF

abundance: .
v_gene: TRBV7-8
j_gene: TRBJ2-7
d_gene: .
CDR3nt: TGTGCCAGCAGCTTAGGTGACAGCAACCCCTACGAGCAGTACTTC
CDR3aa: CASSLGDSNPYEQYF

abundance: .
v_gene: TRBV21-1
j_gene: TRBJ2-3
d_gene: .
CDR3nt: TGTGCCAGCAGCAAAGAGGACGCAGATACGCAGTATTTT
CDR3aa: CASSKEDADTQYF

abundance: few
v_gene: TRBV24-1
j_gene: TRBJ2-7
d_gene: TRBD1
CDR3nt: TGTGCCACCAGTGATTCCGGGACAGGGGCTCCTGGTGACGAGCAGTACTTC
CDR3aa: CATSDSGTGAPGDEQYF

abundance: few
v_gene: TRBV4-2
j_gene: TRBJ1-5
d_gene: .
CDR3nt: TGTGCCAGCAGCCCTAGTACCGCCGGGGGTCAGCCCCAGCATTTT
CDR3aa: CASSPSTAGGQPQHF

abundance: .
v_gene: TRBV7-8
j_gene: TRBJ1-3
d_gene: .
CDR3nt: TGTGCCAGCAGCTTAGCAGGCAGGCCAGGGCGAAACACCATATATTTT
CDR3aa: CASSLAGRPGRNTIYF

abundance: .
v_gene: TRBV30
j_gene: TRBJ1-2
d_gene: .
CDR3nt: TGTGCCTGGAGTGTAGTAGGCCGGCGGGCGAGCTACACCTTC
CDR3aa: CAWSVVGRRASYTF

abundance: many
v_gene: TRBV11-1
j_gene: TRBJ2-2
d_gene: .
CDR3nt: TGTGCCAGCAGCCCCCTAGGGGGGAACACCGGGGAGCTGTTTTTT
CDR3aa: CASSPLGGNTGELFF

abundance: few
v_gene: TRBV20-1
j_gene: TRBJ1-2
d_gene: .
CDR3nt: TGCAGTGCTAAGGACGGCTATGGCTACACCTTC
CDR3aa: CSAKDGYGYTF

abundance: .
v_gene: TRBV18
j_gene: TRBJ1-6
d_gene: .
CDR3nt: TGTGCCAGCTCACCAATGAAGGGTTTAGTTTCTCCCCTCCACTTT
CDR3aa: CASSPMKGLVSPLHF

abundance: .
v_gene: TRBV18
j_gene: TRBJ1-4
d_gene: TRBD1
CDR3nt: TGTGCCAGCTCCCGGGACAGATTACCTGAAAAACTGTTTTTT
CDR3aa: CASSRDRLPEKLFF

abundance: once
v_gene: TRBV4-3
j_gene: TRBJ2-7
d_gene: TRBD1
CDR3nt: TGCGCCAGCAGCCAGCACCTTCAACCGGGACAGGGTCGTCACGAGCAGTACTTC
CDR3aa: CASSQHLQPGQGRHEQYF

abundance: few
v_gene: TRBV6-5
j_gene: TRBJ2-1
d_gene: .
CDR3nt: TGTGCCAGCAGTTACTCTGCGGGGAGCTCCTACAATGAGCAGTTCTTC
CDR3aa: CASSYSAGSSYNEQFF

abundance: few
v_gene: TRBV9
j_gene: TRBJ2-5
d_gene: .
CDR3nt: TGTGCCAGCAGCCCAACAGAACTAGCCGCAGGGGAGACCCAGTACTTC
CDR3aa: CASSPTELAAGETQYF

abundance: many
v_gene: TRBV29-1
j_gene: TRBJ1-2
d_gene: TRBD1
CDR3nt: TGCAGCGTTCAGTCCCGGGACAGGGCGGGGGGCTATGGCTACACCTTC
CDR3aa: CSVQSRDRAGGYGYTF

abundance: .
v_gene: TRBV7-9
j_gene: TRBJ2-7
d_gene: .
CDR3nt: TGTGCCAGCAGCTTCGGTACCTACGAGCAGTACTTC
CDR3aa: CASSFGTYEQYF

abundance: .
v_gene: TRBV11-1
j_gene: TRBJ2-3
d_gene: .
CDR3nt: TGTGCCAGCAGGTCCGTGGGAGAGAGGACAGATACGCAGTATTTT
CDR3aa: CASRSVGERTDTQYF

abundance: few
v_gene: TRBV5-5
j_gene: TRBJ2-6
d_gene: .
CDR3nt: TGTGCCAGCAGCGATACACTGGGGGCTGGGGCCAACGTCCTGACTTTC
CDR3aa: CASSDTLGAGANVLTF

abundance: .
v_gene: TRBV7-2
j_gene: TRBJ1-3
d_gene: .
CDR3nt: TGTGCCAGCAAACAGGGCCACTCTGGAAACACCATATATTTT
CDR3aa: CASKQGHSGNTIYF

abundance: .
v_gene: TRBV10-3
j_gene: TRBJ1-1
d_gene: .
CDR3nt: TGTGCCATCAGTGAGTCGAGGGGCGCGGGCTCCCGATTT
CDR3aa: CAISESRGAGSRF

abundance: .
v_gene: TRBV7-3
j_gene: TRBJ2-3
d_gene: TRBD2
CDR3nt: TGTGCCAGCAGCCCAATAGCGGGGGTCTCCACAGATACGCAGTATTTT
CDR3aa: CASSPIAGVSTDTQYF

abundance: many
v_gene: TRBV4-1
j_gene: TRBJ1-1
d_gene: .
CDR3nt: TGCGCCAGCAGTAAATCATCGGGACTTATGAACACTGAAGCTTTCTTT
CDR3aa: CASSKSSGLMNTEAFF

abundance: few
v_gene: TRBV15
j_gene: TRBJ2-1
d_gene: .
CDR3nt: TGTGCCACCAGCAGGGCCTATGAACTACCCCCTGGGAATGAGCAGTTCTTC
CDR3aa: CATSRAYELPPGNEQFF

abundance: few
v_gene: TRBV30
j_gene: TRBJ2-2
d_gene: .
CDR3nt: TGTGCCTGCCCGGGGGACAGGAACACCGGGGAGCTGTTTTTT
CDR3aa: CACPGDRNTGELFF

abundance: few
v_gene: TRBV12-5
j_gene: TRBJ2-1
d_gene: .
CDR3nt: TGTGCTAGTGGTTTGTTTTCCGGGAAGAAATCTAATGAGCAGTTCTTC
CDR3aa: CASGLFSGKKSNEQFF

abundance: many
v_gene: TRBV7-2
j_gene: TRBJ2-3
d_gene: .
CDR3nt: TGTGCCAGCAGCTTAGCGGGGGCCAGCACAGATACGCAGTATTTT
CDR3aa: CASSLAGASTDTQYF

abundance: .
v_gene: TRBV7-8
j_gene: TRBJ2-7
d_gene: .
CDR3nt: TGTGCCAGCAGCTTAACGGACAGCTCCTACGAGCAGTACTTC
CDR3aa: CASSLTDSSYEQYF

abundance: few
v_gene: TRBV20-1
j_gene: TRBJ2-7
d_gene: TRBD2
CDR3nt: TGCAGTGCCCCGGGGACTAGTAGCGTCTACGAGCAGTACTTC
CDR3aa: CSAPGTSSVYEQYF

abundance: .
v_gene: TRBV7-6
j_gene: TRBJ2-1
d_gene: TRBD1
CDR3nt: TGTGCCAGCAGCCCGGGACAGGGGTATAATGAGCAGTTCTTC
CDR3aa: CASSPGQGYNEQFF

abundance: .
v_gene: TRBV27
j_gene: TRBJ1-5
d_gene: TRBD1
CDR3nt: TGTGCCAGCTCCATTGGGACAGGGTGGAATCAGCCCCAGCATTTT
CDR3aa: CASSIGTGWNQPQHF

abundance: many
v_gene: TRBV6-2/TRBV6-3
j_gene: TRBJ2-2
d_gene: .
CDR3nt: TGTGCCAGCAGTTACTCGGGCGGAGCGGCCCGCGGGGAGCTGTTTTTT
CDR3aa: CASSYSGGAARGELFF

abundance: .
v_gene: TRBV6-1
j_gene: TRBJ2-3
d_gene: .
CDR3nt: TGTGCCAGCAGCCTACAGGGAGGATCAGATACGCAGTATTTT
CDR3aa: CASSLQGGSDTQYF

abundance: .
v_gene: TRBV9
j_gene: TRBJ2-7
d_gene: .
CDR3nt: TGTGCCAGCAGCGACCGTTGGGGGACACCACCCTACGAGCAGTACTTC
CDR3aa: CASSDRWGTPPYEQYF

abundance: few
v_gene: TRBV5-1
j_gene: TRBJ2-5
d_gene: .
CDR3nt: TGCGCCAGCAGTGCATCAGGACAGTCTGGGGAGACCCAGTACTTC
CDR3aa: CASSASGQSGETQYF

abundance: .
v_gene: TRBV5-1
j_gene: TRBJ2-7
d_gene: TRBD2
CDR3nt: TGCGCCAGCAGCTTGTGGAGACTAGCGGGTACAGCCCAAGCCTACGAGCAGTACTTC
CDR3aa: CASSLWRLAGTAQAYEQYF

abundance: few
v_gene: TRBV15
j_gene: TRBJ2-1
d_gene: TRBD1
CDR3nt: TGTGCCACCAGCAGAGATCGCAGGGGGCAAAATGAGCAGTTCTTC
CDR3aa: CATSRDRRGQNEQFF

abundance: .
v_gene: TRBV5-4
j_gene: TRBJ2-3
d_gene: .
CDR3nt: TGTGCCAGCAGCTTTCAGGGATCTATCGCAGATACGCAGTATTTT
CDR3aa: CASSFQGSIADTQYF

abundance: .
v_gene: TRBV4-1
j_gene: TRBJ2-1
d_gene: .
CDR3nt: TGCGCCAGCAGCTTTCTAGCGCTCTCCTACAATGAGCAGTTCTTC
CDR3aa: CASSFLALSYNEQFF

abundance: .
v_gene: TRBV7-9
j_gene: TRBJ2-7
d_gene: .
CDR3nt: TGTGCCAGCAGCTTCGAACCGGGACTGGTGTACGAGCAGTACTTC
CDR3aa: CASSFEPGLVYEQYF

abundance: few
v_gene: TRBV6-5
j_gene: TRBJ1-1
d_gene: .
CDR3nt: TGTGCCAGCAGTTTCACGGGGCTCATGAACACTGAAGCTTTCTTT
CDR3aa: CASSFTGLMNTEAFF

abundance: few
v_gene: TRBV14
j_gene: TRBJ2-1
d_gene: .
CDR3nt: TGTGCCAGCAGCCAACAGAGCTACAATGAGCAGTTCTTC
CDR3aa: CASSQQSYNEQFF

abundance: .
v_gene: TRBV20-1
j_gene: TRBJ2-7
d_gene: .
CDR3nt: TGCAGTGCCCCCGGGACGGAGTACGAGCAGTACTTC
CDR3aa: CSAPGTEYEQYF

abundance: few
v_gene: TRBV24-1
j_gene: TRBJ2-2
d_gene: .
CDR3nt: TGTGCCACCAGTGATCCGGGAGTCGGGGAGCTGTTTTTT
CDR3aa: CATSDPGVGELFF

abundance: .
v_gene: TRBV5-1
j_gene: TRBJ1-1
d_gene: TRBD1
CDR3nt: TGCGCCAGCAGCGGATCCGGGACAGTATCGGGTGAAGCTTTCTTT
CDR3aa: CASSGSGTVSGEAFF

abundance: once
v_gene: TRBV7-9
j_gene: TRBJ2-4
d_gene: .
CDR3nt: TGTGCCAGCAGCTTATATCCGTCAGGGAACATTCAGTACTTC
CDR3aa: CASSLYPSGNIQYF

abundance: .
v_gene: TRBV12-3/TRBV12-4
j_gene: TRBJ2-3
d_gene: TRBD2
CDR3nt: TGTGCCAGCAGTTTAGCGAAGAGGGGAGGGACGCAGTATTTT
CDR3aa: CASSLAKRGGTQYF

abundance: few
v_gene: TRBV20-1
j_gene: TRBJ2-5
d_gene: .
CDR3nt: TGCAGTGCCATGCGCGGGGAATTGCAAGAGACCCAGTACTTC
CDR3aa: CSAMRGELQETQYF